What follows describes a single T cell receptor beta chain. Per the study methods: The assay estimated nucleated cells by amplifying reference gene primers. The protocol was immunoSEQ multiplex PCR, while the TCRdb copy is restricted to in-frame clones and leaves out a portion. That table is the source of V, J and clone size, and D and trimming were worked out from the DNA. The profile shows some 180,000 clones, 76% of them singletons. The CDR3 is made up of 19 amino acids. Germline-derived CDR1 and CDR2 are LGHNA and YNFKEQ. V lost 0 bases and J lost 2; bases outside the gene matches: 12. These data are taken from a study of blood T cell repertoires in COVID-19. Study-level background: COVID-19 samples, acute and convalescent, were from the United States, Italy and Spain. In each case, the material was cDNA or gDNA derived from T cells, B-cell-depleted T cells, or PBMCs.

Source material: peripheral blood. This sequence was found in a woman in her 50s with active or convalescent COVID-19. The chain carries TRBV4-2 and TRBJ2-7; 11 bases are shared with TRBD2. CDR3 protein: CASSQDPPGGSGRAYEQYF. DNA of the CDR3: TGTGCCAGCAGCCAAGACCCACCTGGGGGTAGCGGGAGGGCCTACGAGCAGTACTTC.